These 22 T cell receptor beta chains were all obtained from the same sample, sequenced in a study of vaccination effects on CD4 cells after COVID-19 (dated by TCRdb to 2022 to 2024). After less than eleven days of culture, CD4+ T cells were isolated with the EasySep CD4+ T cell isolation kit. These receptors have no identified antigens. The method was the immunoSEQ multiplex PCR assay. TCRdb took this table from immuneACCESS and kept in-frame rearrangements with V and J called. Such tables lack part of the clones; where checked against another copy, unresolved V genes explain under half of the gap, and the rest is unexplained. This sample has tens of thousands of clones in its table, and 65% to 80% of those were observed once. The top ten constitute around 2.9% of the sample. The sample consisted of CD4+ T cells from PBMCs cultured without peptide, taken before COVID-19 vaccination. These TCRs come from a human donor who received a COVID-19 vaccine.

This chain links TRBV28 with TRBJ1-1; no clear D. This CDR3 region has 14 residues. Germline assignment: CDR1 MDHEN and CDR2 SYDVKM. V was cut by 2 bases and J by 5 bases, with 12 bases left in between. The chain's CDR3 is CASSLGMGGTEAFF. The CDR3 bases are TGTGCCAGCAGTTTAGGGATGGGTGGAACTGAAGCTTTCTTT.

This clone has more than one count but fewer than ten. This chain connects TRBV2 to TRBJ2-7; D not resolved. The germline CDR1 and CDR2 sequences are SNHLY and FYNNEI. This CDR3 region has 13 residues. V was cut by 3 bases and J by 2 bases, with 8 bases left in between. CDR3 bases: TGTGCCAGCAGTGACAGTTTTCCCTACGAGCAGTACTTC. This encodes CASSDSFPYEQYF.

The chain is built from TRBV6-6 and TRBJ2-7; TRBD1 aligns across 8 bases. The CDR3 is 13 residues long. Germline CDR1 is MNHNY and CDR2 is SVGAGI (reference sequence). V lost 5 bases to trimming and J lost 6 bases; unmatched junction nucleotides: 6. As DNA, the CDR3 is TGTGCCAGCAGTGGACAGGGAAGGGTCGAGCAGTACTTC. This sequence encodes CASSGQGRVEQYF.

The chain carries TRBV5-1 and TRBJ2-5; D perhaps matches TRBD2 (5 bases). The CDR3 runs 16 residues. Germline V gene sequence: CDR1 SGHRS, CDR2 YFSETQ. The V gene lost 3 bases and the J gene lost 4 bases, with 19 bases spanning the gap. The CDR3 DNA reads TGCGCCAGCAGCTGGGGTCAGATTGCGGGCCCAGAGACCCAGTACTTC. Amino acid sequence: CASSWGQIAGPETQYF.

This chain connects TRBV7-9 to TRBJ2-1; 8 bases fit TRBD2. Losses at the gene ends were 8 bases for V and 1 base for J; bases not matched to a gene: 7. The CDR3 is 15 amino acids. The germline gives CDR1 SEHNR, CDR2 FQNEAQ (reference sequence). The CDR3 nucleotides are TGTGCCAGCGCGTCTCGGGGGGGATCCTACAATGAGCAGTTCTTC. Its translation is CASASRGGSYNEQFF.

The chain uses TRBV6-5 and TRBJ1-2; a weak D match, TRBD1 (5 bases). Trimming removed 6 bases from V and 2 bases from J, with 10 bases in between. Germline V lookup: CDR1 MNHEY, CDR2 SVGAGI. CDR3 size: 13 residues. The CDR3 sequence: CASRPGRNYGYTF. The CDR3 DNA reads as TGTGCCAGCAGGCCGGGACGGAACTATGGCTACACCTTC.

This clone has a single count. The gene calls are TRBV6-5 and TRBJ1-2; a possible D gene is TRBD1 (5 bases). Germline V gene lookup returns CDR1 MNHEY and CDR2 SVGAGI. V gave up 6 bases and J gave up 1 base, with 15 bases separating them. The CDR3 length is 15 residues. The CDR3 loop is CASSWRQGHNYGYTF. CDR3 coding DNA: TGTGCCAGCAGCTGGCGGCAGGGTCATAACTATGGCTACACCTTC.

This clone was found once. The CDR3 region has the DNA TGTGCCAGCAGCTTAGGCGGAGCCAGGGGGGATACGCAGTATTTT. Translating it yields CASSLGGARGDTQYF. V usage is TRBV11-2 and J usage is TRBJ2-3; TRBD1 agrees at 7 bases. V gave up 1 base and J gave up 6 bases; unmatched junction bases: 7. CDR3 length equals 15 residues. Germline lookup yields CDR1 SGHAT and CDR2 FQNNGV. Together with reference TRBV11-2 and TRBJ2-3, the CDR3 gives the full variable domain: EAGVAQSPRYKIIEKRQSVAFWCNPISGHATLYWYQQILGQGPKLLIQFQNNGVVDDSQLPKDRFSAERLKGVDSTLKIQPAKLEDSAVYLCASSLGGARGDTQYFGPGTRLTVL.

The chain's CDR3 is CASSPGTAVYGYTF. In DNA form, the CDR3 reads TGTGCCAGCAGCCCCGGGACAGCTGTATATGGCTACACCTTC. The genes are TRBV7-2 and TRBJ1-2; 7 bases map to TRBD1. The CDR3 runs to 14 residues. Germline V gene data show CDR1 as SGHTA and CDR2 as FQGNSA. V was clipped by 5 bases and J by 5 bases; unmatched bases: 8.

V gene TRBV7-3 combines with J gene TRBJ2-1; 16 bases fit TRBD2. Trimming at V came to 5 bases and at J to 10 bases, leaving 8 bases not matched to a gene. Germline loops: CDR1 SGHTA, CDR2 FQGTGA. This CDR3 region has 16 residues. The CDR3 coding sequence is TGTGCCAGCAGCCGTGGGACTAGCGGGGGGGCAGGAGAGCAGTTCTTC. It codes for CASSRGTSGGAGEQFF.

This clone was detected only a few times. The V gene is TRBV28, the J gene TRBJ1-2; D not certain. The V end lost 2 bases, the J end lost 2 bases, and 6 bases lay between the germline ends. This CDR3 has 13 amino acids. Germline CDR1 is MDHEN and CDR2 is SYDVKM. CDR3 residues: CASSLSGNYGYTF. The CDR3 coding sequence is TGTGCCAGCAGTTTAAGTGGAAACTATGGCTACACCTTC.

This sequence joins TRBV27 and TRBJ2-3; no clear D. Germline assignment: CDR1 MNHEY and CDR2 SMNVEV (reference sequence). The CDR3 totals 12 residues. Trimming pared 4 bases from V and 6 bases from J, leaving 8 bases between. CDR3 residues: CASSSISDTQYF. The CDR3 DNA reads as TGTGCCAGCAGTTCGATTTCCGATACGCAGTATTTT.

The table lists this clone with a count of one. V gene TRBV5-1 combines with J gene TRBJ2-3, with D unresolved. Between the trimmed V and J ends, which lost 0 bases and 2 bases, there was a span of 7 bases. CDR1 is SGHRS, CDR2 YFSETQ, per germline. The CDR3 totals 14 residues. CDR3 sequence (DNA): TGCGCCAGCAGCTTGGGCGGCTACACAGATACGCAGTATTTT. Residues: CASSLGGYTDTQYF. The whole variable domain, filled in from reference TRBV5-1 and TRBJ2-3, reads KAGVTQTPRYLIKTRGQQVTLSCSPISGHRSVSWYQQTPGQGLQFLFEYFSETQRNKGNFPGRFSGRQFSNSRSEMNVSTLELGDSALYLCASSLGGYTDTQYFGPGTRLTVL.

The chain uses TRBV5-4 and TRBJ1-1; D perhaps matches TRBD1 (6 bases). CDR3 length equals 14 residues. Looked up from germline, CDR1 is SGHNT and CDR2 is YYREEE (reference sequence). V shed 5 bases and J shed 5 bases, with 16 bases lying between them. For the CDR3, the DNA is TGTGCCAGCAGATCCACAGGGAAGCGGACTGAAGCTTTCTTT. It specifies CASRSTGKRTEAFF.

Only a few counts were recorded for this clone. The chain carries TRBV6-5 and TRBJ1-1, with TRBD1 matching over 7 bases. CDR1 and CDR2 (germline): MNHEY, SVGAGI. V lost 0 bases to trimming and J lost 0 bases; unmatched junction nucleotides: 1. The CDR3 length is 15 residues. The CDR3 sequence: CASSYSGTVNTEAFF. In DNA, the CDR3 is TGTGCCAGCAGTTACTCGGGGACAGTGAACACTGAAGCTTTCTTT.

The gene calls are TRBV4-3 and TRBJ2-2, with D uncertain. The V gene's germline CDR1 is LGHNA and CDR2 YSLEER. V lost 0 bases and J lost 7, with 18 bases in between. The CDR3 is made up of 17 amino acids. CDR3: CASSQDNYLPSGGELFF. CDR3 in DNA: TGCGCCAGCAGCCAAGATAATTATCTGCCCTCCGGCGGGGAGCTGTTTTTT.

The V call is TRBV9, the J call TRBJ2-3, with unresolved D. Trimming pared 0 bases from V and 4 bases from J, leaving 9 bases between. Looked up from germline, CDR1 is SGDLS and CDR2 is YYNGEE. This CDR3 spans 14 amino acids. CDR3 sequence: CASSVEAVPDTQYF. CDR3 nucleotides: TGTGCCAGCAGCGTAGAGGCGGTCCCAGATACGCAGTATTTT.

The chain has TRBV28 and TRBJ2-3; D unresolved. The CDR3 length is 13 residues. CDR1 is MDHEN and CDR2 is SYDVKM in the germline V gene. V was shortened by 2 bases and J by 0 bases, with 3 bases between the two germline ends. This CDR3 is CASSLVSTDTQYF. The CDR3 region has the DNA TGTGCCAGCAGTTTAGTTAGCACAGATACGCAGTATTTT.

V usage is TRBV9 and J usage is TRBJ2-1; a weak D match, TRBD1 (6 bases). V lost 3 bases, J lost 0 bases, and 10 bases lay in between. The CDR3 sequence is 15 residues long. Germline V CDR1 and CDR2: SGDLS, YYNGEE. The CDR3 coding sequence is TGTGCCAGCAGCGCAGAAGGGGGCTCCTACAATGAGCAGTTCTTC. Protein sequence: CASSAEGGSYNEQFF.

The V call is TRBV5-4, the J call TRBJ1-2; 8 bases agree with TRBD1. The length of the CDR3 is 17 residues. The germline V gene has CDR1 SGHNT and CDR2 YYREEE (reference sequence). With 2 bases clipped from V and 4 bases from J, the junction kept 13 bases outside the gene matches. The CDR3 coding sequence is TGTGCCAGCAGCTTTCTCCGGCAGGGGGCGGACGGCTATGGCTACACCTTC. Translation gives CASSFLRQGADGYGYTF.

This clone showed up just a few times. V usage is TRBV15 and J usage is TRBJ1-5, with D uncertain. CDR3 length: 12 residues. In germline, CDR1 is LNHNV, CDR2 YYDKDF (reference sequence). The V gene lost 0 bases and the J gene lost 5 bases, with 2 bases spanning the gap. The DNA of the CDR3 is TGTGCCACCAGCAGAGATGATCAGCCCCAGCATTTT. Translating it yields CATSRDDQPQHF.

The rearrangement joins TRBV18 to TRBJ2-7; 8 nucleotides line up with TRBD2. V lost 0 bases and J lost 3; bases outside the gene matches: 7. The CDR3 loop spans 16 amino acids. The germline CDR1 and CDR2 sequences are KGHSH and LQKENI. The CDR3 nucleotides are TGTGCCAGCTCACCACCGCTTGGGCGGGGGGACTACGAGCAGTACTTC. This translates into CASSPPLGRGDYEQYF.